The entry below describes one T cell receptor beta chain. The protocol was immunoSEQ multiplex PCR, while the TCRdb copy is restricted to in-frame clones and leaves out a portion. The table shows about 180,000 clones, with 85% to 90% occurring only once. The sample is drawn from a study of blood T cell repertoires in COVID-19. Study-level background: Both acute and convalescent COVID-19 samples were obtained from the United States, Italy and Spain.

CDR3 length: 14 amino acids. Germline V lookup: CDR1 SNHLY, CDR2 FYNNEI. Trimming cost V 7 bases and J 2 bases, with 15 bases left between them. This clonotype originated in a woman aged 30 to 39 with active or convalescent COVID-19. Sequencing used peripheral blood. The rearrangement links TRBV2 to TRBJ2-7, with a tentative D call TRBD2 (5 bases). The CDR3 coding sequence is TGTGCCAGCACCGCGGGTTCGCTTGCCTACGAGCAGTACTTC. It translates to CASTAGSLAYEQYF.